The rows below give T cell receptor beta chains drawn from one sample of a study of cytomegalovirus exposure and HLA in healthy donors. The method was immunoSEQ multiplex PCR; TCRdb's version includes in-frame clones alone and lacks a portion of them. Seen here are 35,000 to 55,000 clones, around two thirds observed once, and the top ten hold around 3.4%. Sequenced material: PBMCs. The origin of the receptors is a woman aged 30 to 39 in good health and CMV-seronegative. The CDR3 runs from the conserved cysteine through the conserved F or W. Each record gives: D gene, clone size, J gene, V gene, CDR3 protein, CDR3 DNA. A D gene is named only where the DNA matches it firmly. Clone size, where shown, is once, few, many, or a class for clones that have expanded.

D gene: TRBD1; clone size: NA; J gene: TRBJ1-1; V gene: TRBV30; CDR3 protein: CAWSGQGPRRAFF; CDR3 DNA: TGTGCCTGGAGTGGACAGGGCCCTCGAAGAGCTTTCTTT
D gene: NA; clone size: NA; J gene: TRBJ2-3; V gene: TRBV7-2; CDR3 protein: CASSLGLTSTDTQYF; CDR3 DNA: TGTGCCAGCAGCTTAGGACTCACTAGCACAGATACGCAGTATTTT
D gene: NA; clone size: NA; J gene: TRBJ1-1; V gene: TRBV27; CDR3 protein: CASSFVGGDAFF; CDR3 DNA: TGTGCCAGCAGTTTTGTCGGCGGAGACGCTTTCTTT
D gene: NA; clone size: few; J gene: TRBJ2-2; V gene: TRBV23-1; CDR3 protein: CASSHGRGKTGELFF; CDR3 DNA: TGCGCCAGCAGTCACGGACGGGGTAAGACCGGGGAGCTGTTTTTT
D gene: NA; clone size: NA; J gene: TRBJ1-4; V gene: TRBV28; CDR3 protein: CATLNEKLFF; CDR3 DNA: TGTGCCACCCTAAATGAAAAACTGTTTTTT
D gene: TRBD2; clone size: NA; J gene: TRBJ2-1; V gene: TRBV30; CDR3 protein: CARGLASNEQFF; CDR3 DNA: TGTGCCCGGGGACTAGCGAGCAATGAGCAGTTCTTC
D gene: TRBD1; clone size: NA; J gene: TRBJ1-2; V gene: TRBV30; CDR3 protein: CACHGTGGYTF; CDR3 DNA: TGTGCCTGCCACGGGACAGGCGGCTACACCTTC
D gene: NA; clone size: NA; J gene: TRBJ2-5; V gene: TRBV9; CDR3 protein: CASATYQETQYF; CDR3 DNA: TGTGCCAGCGCCACTTATCAAGAGACCCAGTACTTC
D gene: NA; clone size: NA; J gene: TRBJ2-1; V gene: TRBV11-2; CDR3 protein: CASSLVRGAAYNEQFF; CDR3 DNA: TGTGCCAGCAGCTTAGTTCGGGGGGCCGCCTACAATGAGCAGTTCTTC
D gene: TRBD1; clone size: few; J gene: TRBJ2-5; V gene: TRBV5-1; CDR3 protein: CASSIGQGAETQYF; CDR3 DNA: TGCGCCAGCAGCATAGGACAGGGCGCAGAGACCCAGTACTTC
D gene: NA; clone size: NA; J gene: TRBJ1-5; V gene: TRBV2; CDR3 protein: CASSEEPQPQHF; CDR3 DNA: TGTGCCAGCAGTGAAGAGCCCCAGCCCCAGCATTTT